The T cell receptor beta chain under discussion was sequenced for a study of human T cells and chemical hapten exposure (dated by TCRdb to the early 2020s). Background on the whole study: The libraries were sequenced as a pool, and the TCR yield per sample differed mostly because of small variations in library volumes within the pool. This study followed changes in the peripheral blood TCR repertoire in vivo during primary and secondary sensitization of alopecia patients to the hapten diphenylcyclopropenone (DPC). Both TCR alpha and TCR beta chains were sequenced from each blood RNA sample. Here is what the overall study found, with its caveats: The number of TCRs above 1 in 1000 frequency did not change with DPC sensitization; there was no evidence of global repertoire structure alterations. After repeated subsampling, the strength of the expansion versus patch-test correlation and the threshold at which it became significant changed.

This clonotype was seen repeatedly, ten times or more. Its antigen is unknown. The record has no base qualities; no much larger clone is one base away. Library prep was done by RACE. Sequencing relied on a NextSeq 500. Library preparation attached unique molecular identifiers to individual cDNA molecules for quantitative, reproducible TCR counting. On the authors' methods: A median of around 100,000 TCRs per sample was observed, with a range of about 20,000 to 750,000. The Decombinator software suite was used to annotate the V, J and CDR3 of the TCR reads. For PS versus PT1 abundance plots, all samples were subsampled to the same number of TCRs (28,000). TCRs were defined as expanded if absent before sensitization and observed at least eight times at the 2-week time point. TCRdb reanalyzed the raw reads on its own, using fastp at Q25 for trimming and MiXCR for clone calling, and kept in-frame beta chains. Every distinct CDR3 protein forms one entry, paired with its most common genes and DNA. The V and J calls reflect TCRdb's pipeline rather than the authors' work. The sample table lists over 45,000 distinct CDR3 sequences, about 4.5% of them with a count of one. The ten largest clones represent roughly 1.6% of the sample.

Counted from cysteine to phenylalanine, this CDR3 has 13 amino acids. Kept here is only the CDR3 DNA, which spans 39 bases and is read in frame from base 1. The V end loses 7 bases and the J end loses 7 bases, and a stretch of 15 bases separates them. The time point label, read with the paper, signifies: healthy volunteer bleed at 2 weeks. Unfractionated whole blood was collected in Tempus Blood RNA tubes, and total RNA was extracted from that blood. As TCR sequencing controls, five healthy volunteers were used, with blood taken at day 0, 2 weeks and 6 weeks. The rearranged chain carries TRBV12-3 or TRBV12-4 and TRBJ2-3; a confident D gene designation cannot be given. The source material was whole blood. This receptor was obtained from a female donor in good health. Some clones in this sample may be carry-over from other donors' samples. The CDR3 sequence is CASTPFVGNTQYF. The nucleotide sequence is TGTGCCAGCACCCCTTTTGTGGGGAATACGCAGTATTTT.